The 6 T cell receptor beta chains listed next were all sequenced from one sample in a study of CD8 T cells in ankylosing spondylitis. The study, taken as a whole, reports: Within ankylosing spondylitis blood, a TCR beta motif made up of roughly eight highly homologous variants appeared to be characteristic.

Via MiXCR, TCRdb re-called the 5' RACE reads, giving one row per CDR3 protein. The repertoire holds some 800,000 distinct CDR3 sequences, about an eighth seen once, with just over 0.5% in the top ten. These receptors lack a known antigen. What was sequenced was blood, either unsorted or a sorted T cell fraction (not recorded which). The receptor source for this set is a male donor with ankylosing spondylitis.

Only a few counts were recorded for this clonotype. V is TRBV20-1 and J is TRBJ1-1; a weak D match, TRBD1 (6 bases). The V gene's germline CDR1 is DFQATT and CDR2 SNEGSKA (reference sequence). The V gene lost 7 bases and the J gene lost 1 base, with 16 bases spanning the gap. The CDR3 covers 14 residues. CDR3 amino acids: CSGTNRARNTEAFF. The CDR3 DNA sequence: TGCAGTGGTACCAACAGGGCTAGGAACACTGAAGCTTTCTTT.

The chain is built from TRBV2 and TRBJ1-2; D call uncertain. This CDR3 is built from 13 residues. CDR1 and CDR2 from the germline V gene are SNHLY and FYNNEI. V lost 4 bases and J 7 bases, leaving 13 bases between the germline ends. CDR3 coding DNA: TGTGCCAGCAGTGCCAGAGGCGACGGTGGCTACACCTTC. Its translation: CASSARGDGGYTF.

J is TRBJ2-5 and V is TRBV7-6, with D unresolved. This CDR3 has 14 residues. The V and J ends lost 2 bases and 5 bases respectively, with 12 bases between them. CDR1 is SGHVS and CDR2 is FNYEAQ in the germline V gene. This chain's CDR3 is CASSLRLSTETQYF. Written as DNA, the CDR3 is TGTGCCAGCAGCTTACGACTCAGTACCGAGACCCAGTACTTC.

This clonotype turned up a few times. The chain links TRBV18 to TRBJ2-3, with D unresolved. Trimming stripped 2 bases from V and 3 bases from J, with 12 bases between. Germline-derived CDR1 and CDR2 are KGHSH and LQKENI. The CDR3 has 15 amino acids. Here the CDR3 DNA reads TGTGCCAGCTCACCAGGGATGGTAGGAACAGATACGCAGTATTTT. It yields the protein CASSPGMVGTDTQYF.

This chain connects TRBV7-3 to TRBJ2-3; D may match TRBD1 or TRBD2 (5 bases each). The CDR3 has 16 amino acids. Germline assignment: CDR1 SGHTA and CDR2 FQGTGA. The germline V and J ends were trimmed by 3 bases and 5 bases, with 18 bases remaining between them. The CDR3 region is CASSLGLRGQGDTQYF. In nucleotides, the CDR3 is TGTGCCAGCAGCTTGGGGCTCCGAGGGCAGGGAGATACGCAGTATTTT.

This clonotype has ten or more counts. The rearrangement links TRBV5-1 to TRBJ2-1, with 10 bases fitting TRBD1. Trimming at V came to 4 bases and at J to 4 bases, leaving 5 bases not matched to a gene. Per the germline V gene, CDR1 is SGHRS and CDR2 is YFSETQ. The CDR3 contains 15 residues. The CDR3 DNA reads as TGCGCCAGCAGCGACCGGGACAGGGGATACAATGAGCAGTTCTTC. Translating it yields CASSDRDRGYNEQFF.